This TCR beta chain was sequenced during a study of blood T cell repertoires in COVID-19. Study-wide background: Collection of acute and convalescent COVID-19 samples took place in the United States, Italy and Spain.

The CDR3 is 14 residues long. Between the trimmed V and J ends, which lost 6 bases and 7 bases, there was a span of 15 bases. CDR1 and CDR2 from the germline V gene are MNHEY and SVGAGI. Per the authors' pipeline: Amplification from reference gene primers served as the basis for estimated nucleated cell counts. Profiling relied on immunoSEQ multiplex PCR, and the TCRdb table lists in-frame clones only, not all of them. That table gives V, J and clone size, and the DNA gave D and trimming. The table has more than 70,000 clones, 88% seen once. The clonotype originates from a human donor in a cohort sampled during active COVID-19. The specimen sequenced was peripheral blood. V gene TRBV6-5 combines with J gene TRBJ2-2, with a possible D match to TRBD1 (6 bases). DNA of the CDR3: TGTGCCAGCAGGCAACAGGGAAAGGGCGGGGAGCTGTTTTTT. It yields the protein CASRQQGKGGELFF.